This paragraph reports one T cell receptor (beta chain). Its antigen is as yet unknown. Trimming took 1 base from V and 1 from J, leaving 6 bases between them. Germline V gene data show CDR1 as SGHDT and CDR2 as YYEEEE. The CDR3 is made up of 13 amino acids. These data come from a study of OX40 agonist ivuxolimab in advanced cancers. Study results and limitations: Clonal expansion was seen in CD4+ and CD8+ blood T cells by week 6 at 0.1 to 3.0 mg/kg.

Assay used: immunoSEQ multiplex PCR; TCRdb lists only in-frame clones, some missing. This sample has fewer than 20,000 clones, with around 73% found just once. This sequence originates from an adult with an advanced solid tumor such as melanoma, head and neck, liver or kidney cancer. The specimen comprised CD4+ or CD8+ T cells sorted from blood, sampled in a trial of the OX40 agonist ivuxolimab. The V gene is TRBV5-6, the J gene TRBJ2-7, with D possibly TRBD1 on 5 matching bases. The CDR3 bases are TGTGCCAGCAGCTTGCAGGGATCCTACGAGCAGTACTTC. Protein sequence: CASSLQGSYEQYF.